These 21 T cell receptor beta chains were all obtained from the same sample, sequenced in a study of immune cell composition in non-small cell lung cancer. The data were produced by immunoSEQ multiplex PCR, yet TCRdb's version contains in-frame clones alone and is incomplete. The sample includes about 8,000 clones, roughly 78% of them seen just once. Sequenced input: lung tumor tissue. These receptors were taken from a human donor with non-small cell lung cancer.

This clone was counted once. The CDR3 region is CASSPRGPGINYGYTF. The CDR3, as DNA: TGTGCCAGCTCACCACGCGGTCCGGGCATTAACTATGGCTACACCTTC. This rearrangement joins TRBV18 to TRBJ1-2, with D unclear. The germline V gene encodes CDR1 KGHSH and CDR2 LQKENI. V lost 1 base and J 1 base, leaving 13 bases between the germline ends. The CDR3 has 16 amino acids.

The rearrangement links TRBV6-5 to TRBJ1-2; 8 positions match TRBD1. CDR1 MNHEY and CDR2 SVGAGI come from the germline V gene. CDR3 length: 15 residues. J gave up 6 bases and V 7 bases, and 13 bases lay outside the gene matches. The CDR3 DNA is TGTGCCAGCACACAGACAGGGGTTCGGAGAGATGGCTACACCTTC. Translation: CASTQTGVRRDGYTF.

The CDR3, as DNA: TGTGCCAGCAGCCCCGACTCATCTAGGTATGGCTACACCTTC. Translated: CASSPDSSRYGYTF. The V call is TRBV5-5, the J call TRBJ1-2; no definite D call. Trimming cost V 4 bases and J 5 bases, with 15 bases left between them. Germline values: CDR1 SGHKS, CDR2 YYEKEE (reference sequence). CDR3 length: 14 amino acids.

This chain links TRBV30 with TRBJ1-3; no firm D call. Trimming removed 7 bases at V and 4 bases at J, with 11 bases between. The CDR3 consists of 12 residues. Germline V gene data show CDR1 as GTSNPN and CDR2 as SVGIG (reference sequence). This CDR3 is CAFELGGNTIYF. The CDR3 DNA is TGTGCCTTTGAACTGGGAGGAAACACCATATATTTT.

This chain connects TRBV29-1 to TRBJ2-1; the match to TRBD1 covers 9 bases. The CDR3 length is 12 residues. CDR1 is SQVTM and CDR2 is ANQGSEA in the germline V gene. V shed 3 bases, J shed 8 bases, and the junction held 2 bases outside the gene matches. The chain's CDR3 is CSVEGTGYEQFF. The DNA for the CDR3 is TGCAGCGTTGAGGGGACAGGGTATGAGCAGTTCTTC.

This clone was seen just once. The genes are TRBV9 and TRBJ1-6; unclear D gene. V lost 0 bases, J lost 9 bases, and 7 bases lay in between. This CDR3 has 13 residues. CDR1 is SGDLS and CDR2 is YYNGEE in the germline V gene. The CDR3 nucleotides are TGTGCCAGCAGCGTAGCATTTAGTTCACCCCTCCACTTT. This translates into CASSVAFSSPLHF. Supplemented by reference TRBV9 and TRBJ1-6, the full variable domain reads DSGVTQTPKHLITATGQRVTLRCSPRSGDLSVYWYQQSLDQGLQFLIQYYNGEERAKGNILERFSAQQFPDLHSELNLSSLELGDSALYFCASSVAFSSPLHFGNGTRLTVT.

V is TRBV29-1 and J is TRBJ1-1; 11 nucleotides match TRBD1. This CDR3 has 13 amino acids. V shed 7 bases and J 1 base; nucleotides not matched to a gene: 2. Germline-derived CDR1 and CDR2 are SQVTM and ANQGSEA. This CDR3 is CSAGQGGNTEAFF. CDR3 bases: TGCAGCGCGGGACAGGGGGGGAACACTGAAGCTTTCTTT.

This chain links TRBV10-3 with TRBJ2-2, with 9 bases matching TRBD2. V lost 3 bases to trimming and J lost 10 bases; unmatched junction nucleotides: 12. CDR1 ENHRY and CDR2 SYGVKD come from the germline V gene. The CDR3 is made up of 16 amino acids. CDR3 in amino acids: CAISDHSGGVREELFF. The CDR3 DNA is TGTGCCATCAGTGATCATAGCGGGGGTGTTCGGGAGGAGCTGTTTTTT.

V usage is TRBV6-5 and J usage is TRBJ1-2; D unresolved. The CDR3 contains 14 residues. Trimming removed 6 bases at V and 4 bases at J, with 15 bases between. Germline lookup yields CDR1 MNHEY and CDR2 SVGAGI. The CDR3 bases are TGTGCCAGCAGAGAGGCTAGCGGAATCTATGGCTACACCTTC. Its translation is CASREASGIYGYTF.

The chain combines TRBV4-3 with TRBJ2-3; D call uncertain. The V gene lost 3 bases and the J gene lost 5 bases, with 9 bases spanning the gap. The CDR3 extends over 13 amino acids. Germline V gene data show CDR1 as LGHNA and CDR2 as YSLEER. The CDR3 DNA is TGCGCCAGCAGCCACAAGACTGGAGATACGCAGTATTTT. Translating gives CASSHKTGDTQYF.

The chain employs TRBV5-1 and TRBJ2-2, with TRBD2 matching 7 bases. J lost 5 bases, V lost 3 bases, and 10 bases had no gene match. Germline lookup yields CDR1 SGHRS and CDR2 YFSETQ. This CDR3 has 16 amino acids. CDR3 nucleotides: TGCGCCAGCAGCTCAAGTGCGCGCGGGGGAACCGGGGAGCTGTTTTTT. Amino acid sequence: CASSSSARGGTGELFF.

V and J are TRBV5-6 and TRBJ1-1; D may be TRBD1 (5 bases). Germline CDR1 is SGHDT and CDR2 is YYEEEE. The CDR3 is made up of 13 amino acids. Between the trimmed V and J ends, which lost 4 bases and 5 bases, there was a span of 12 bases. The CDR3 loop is CASSLPRGTEAFF. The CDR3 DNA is TGTGCCAGCAGCCTCCCCCGGGGGACTGAAGCTTTCTTT.

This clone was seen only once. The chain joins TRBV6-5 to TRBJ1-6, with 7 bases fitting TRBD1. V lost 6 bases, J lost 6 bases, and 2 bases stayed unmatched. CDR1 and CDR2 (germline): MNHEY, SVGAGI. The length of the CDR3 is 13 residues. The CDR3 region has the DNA TGTGCCAGCAGAGGACAGGTTAATTCACCCCTCCACTTT. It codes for CASRGQVNSPLHF.

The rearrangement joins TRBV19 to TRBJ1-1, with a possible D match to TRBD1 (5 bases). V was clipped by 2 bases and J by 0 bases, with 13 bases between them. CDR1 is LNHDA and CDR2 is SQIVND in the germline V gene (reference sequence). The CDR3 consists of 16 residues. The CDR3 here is CASSIRAGSMNTEAFF. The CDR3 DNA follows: TGTGCCAGTAGTATAAGGGCAGGGAGTATGAACACTGAAGCTTTCTTT.

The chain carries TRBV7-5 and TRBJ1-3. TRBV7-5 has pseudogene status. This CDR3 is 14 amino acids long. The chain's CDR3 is CASSLGGEGNTIYF. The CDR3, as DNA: TGTGCCAGCAGCTTAGGGGGGGAAGGGAACACCATATATTTT.

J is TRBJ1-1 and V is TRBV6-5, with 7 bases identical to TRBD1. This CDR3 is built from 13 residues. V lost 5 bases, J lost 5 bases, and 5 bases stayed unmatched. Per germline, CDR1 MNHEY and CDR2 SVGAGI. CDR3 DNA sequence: TGTGCCAGCAGTCTGAGGGGGCGTACTGAAGCTTTCTTT. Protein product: CASSLRGRTEAFF.

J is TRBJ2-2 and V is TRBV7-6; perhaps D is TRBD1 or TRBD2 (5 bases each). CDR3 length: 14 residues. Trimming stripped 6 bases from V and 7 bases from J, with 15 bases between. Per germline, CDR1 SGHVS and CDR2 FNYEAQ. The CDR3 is CASSPWGTYGELFF. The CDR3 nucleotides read TGTGCCAGCAGTCCCTGGGGGACGTACGGGGAGCTGTTTTTT.

The CDR3 spells CASSLGAGRTQYF. The CDR3 DNA sequence: TGTGCCAGCAGCTTAGGGGCAGGGCGGACGCAGTATTTT. V usage is TRBV7-9 and J usage is TRBJ2-3, with D maybe TRBD1 (5 bases). The CDR3 length is 13 residues. Germline V gives CDR1 SEHNR, CDR2 FQNEAQ (reference sequence). Trimming removed 1 base from V and 9 bases from J, with 11 bases in between.

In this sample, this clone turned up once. The CDR3 here is CASSQEQGIVEKLFF. DNA of the CDR3: TGTGCCAGCAGCCAAGAACAGGGGATTGTTGAAAAACTGTTTTTT. The chain couples TRBV4-2 to TRBJ1-4; 7 bases fit TRBD1. CDR1 and CDR2 from the germline V gene are LGHNA and YNFKEQ. The CDR3 sequence is 15 residues long. Trimming removed 0 bases from V and 7 bases from J; junction bases left unmatched: 5.

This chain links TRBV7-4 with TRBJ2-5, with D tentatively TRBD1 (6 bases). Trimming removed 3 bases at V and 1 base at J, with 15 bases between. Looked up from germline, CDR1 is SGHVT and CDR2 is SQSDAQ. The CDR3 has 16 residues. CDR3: CASSLTTGQSQETQYF. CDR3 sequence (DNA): TGTGCCAGCAGCTTGACAACAGGGCAGAGCCAAGAGACCCAGTACTTC.

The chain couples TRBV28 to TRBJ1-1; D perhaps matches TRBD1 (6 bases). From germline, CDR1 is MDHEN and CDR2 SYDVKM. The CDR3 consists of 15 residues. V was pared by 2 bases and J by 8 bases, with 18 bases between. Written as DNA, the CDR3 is TGTGCCAGCAGTTTAGGATCAACAGGGTTAGGGGAAGCTTTCTTT. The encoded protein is CASSLGSTGLGEAFF.